This T cell receptor (beta chain) was obtained from a study of lymphopenia after photon versus proton radiotherapy. The CDR3 is 13 amino acids. Germline CDR1 LNHDA, CDR2 SQIVND (reference sequence). V was trimmed by 2 bases and J by 7 bases, leaving 6 bases between them. The data were produced by immunoSEQ multiplex PCR, yet TCRdb's version contains in-frame clones alone and is incomplete. The data contain about 70,000 clones, around 87% of them singletons. The gene calls are TRBV19 and TRBJ1-6; D call uncertain. The source was peripheral blood, collected from a patient treated with proton-based radiotherapy. The sequence derives from an elderly man with esophageal cancer. CDR3 residues: CASSIRRNSPLHF. The CDR3, as DNA: TGTGCCAGTAGTATAAGGAGGAATTCACCCCTCCACTTT.